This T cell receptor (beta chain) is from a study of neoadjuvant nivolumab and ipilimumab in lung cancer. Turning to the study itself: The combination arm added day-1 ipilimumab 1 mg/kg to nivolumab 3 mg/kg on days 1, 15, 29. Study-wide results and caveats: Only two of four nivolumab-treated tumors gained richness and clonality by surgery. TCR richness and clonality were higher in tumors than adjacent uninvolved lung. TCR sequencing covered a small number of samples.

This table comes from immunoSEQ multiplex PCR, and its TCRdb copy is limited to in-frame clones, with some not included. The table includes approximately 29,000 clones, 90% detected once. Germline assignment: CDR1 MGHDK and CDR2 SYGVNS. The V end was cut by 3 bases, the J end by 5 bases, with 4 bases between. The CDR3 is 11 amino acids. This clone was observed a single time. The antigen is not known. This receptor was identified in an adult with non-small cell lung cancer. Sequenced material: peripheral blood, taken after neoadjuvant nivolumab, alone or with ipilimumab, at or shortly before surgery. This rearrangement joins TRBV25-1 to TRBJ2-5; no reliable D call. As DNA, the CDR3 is TGTGCCAGCAGTGATGTTGAGACCCAGTACTTC. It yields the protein CASSDVETQYF. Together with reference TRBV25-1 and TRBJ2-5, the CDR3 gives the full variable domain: EADIYQTPRYLVIGTGKKITLECSQTMGHDKMYWYQQDPGMELHLIHYSYGVNSTEKGDLSSESTVSRIRTEHFPLTLESARPSHTSQYLCASSDVETQYFGPGTRLLVL.